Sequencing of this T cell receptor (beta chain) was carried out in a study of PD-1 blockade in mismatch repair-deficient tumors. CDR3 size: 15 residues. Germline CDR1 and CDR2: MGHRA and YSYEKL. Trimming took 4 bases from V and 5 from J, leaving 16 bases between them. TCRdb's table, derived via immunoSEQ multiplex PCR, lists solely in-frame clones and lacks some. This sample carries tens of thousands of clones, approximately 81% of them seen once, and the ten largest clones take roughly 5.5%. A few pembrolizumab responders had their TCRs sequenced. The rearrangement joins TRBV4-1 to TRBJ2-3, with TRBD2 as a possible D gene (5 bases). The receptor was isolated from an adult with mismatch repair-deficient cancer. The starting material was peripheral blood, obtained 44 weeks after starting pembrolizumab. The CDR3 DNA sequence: TGCGCCAGCAGCCCCGACGGGCTAGCTATAGATACGCAGTATTTT. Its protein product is CASSPDGLAIDTQYF.